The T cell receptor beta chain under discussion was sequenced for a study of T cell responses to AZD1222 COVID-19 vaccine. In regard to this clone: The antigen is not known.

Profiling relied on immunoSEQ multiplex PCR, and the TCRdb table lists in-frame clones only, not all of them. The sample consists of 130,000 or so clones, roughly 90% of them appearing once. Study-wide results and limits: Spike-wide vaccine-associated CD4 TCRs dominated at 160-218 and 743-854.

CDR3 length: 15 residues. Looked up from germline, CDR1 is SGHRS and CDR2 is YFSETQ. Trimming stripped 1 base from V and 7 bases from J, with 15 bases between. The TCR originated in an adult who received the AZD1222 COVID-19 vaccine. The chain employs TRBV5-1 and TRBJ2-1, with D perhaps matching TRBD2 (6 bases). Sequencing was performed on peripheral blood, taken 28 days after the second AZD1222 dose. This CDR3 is CASSLLGGTGNEQFF. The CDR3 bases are TGCGCCAGCAGCTTGCTGGGCGGGACTGGGAATGAGCAGTTCTTC.